Listed below are T cell receptor beta chains from one sample, sequenced in a study of Ad26.COV2.S vaccination and SARS-CoV-2 variants. Method: immunoSEQ multiplex PCR; TCRdb's copy keeps in-frame clones and lacks some. The sample includes over 110,000 clones, 70% to 90% of them seen just once. This specimen was peripheral blood, taken after recovery from COVID-19. The receptors come from a human donor who had recovered from COVID-19. Each CDR3 is given with its conserved first and last residue. The order of the fields is CDR3 length, J gene, V gene, clone size, D gene, CDR3 protein, CDR3 DNA. A D gene is named only where the DNA matches it firmly. Rows may omit the clone size; those that give it use once, few, many or a size class.

length: 12; J: TRBJ1-5; V: TRBV18; size: .; D: .; CDR3: CASSVEGQPQHF; DNA: TGTGCCAGCTCAGTCGAGGGTCAGCCCCAGCATTTT
length: 12; J: TRBJ1-6; V: TRBV6-2/TRBV6-3; size: .; D: .; CDR3: CASSYSNSPLHF; DNA: TGTGCCAGCAGTTACTCTAATTCACCCCTCCACTTT
length: 13; J: TRBJ1-2; V: TRBV6-5; size: .; D: TRBD1; CDR3: CASRRDRGGGYTF; DNA: TGTGCCAGCAGACGGGACAGGGGGGGTGGCTACACCTTC
length: 15; J: TRBJ1-2; V: TRBV19; size: few; D: .; CDR3: CASRTRTDSNYGYTF; DNA: TGTGCCAGTAGGACACGGACAGACTCTAACTATGGCTACACCTTC
length: 15; J: TRBJ1-5; V: TRBV18; size: .; D: TRBD1; CDR3: CASSPGQGNNQPQHF; DNA: TGTGCCAGCTCACCCGGACAGGGGAACAATCAGCCCCAGCATTTT
length: 15; J: TRBJ2-2; V: TRBV13; size: .; D: .; CDR3: CASAGTTKNTGELFF; DNA: TGTGCCAGCGCTGGGACCACCAAGAACACCGGGGAGCTGTTTTTT
length: 15; J: TRBJ2-3; V: TRBV28; size: .; D: TRBD2; CDR3: CASSFGTIDTDTQYF; DNA: TGTGCCAGCAGTTTTGGGACTATCGACACAGATACGCAGTATTTT
length: 11; J: TRBJ2-2; V: TRBV10-1; size: .; D: .; CDR3: CASSDTGELFF; DNA: TGCGCCAGCAGCGACACCGGGGAGCTGTTTTTT
length: 16; J: TRBJ2-7; V: TRBV5-4; size: .; D: .; CDR3: CASSLKRGMSTYEQYF; DNA: TGTGCCAGCAGCTTGAAAAGGGGGATGAGCACCTACGAGCAGTACTTC
length: 15; J: TRBJ2-2; V: TRBV3-1/TRBV3-2; size: .; D: .; CDR3: CASSQSGPRGGELFF; DNA: TGTGCCAGCAGCCAGAGCGGGCCCAGGGGCGGGGAGCTGTTTTTT
length: 12; J: TRBJ1-2; V: TRBV5-4; size: .; D: TRBD1; CDR3: CASSFRGGGYTF; DNA: TGTGCCAGCAGCTTCAGGGGGGGTGGCTACACCTTC
length: 12; J: TRBJ1-4; V: TRBV24-1; size: .; D: TRBD1; CDR3: CATSDGPGGLFF; DNA: TGTGCCACCAGTGATGGGCCAGGGGGACTGTTTTTT
length: 16; J: TRBJ2-2; V: TRBV11-2; size: .; D: .; CDR3: CASSLVGRINPGELFF; DNA: TGTGCCAGCAGCTTAGTCGGCAGGATTAATCCCGGGGAGCTGTTTTTT
length: 15; J: TRBJ1-1; V: TRBV5-4; size: .; D: .; CDR3: CASSLRAQMNTEAFF; DNA: TGTGCCAGCAGCTTAAGGGCCCAGATGAACACTGAAGCTTTCTTT
length: 13; J: TRBJ1-1; V: TRBV6-5; size: .; D: .; CDR3: CASTTGRGGEAFF; DNA: TGTGCCAGCACCACGGGGAGGGGAGGTGAAGCTTTCTTT
length: 15; J: TRBJ2-1; V: TRBV29-1; size: .; D: TRBD2; CDR3: CSVEGVSGGALEQFF; DNA: TGCAGCGTTGAAGGGGTTAGCGGGGGGGCTCTTGAGCAGTTCTTC
length: 13; J: TRBJ2-2; V: TRBV29-1; size: .; D: .; CDR3: CSVHKTNTGELFF; DNA: TGCAGCGTTCATAAAACGAACACCGGGGAGCTGTTTTTT
length: 18; J: TRBJ2-3; V: TRBV3-1/TRBV3-2; size: .; D: .; CDR3: CASSPALRGATHTDTQYF; DNA: TGTGCCAGCAGCCCGGCTCTCCGAGGGGCGACTCACACAGATACGCAGTATTTT
length: 14; J: TRBJ1-1; V: TRBV7-2; size: .; D: .; CDR3: CASSLVGRNTEAFF; DNA: TGTGCCAGCAGCTTAGTAGGGAGGAACACTGAAGCTTTCTTT
length: 14; J: TRBJ1-4; V: TRBV3-1/TRBV3-2; size: .; D: .; CDR3: CASSHRTVGEKLFF; DNA: TGTGCCAGCAGCCACCGGACAGTCGGTGAAAAACTGTTTTTT
length: 15; J: TRBJ1-5; V: TRBV5-1; size: .; D: .; CDR3: CASSLEGRGAQPQHF; DNA: TGCGCCAGCAGCTTGGAAGGCAGGGGAGCCCAGCCCCAGCATTTT
length: 13; J: TRBJ1-1; V: TRBV11-3; size: .; D: .; CDR3: CASSEGRNTEAFF; DNA: TGTGCCAGCAGTGAGGGTAGGAACACTGAAGCTTTCTTT
length: 16; J: TRBJ1-2; V: TRBV18; size: .; D: .; CDR3: CASSPAGKAPIYGYTF; DNA: TGTGCCAGCTCACCAGCGGGAAAGGCCCCTATCTATGGCTACACCTTC
length: 13; J: TRBJ1-3; V: TRBV12-3/TRBV12-4; size: few; D: .; CDR3: CASSLDIGNTIYF; DNA: TGTGCCAGCAGTCTGGACATCGGAAACACCATATATTTT
length: 14; J: TRBJ2-1; V: TRBV30; size: .; D: .; CDR3: CAFQSWGGQDEQFF; DNA: TGTGCCTTCCAGTCCTGGGGGGGGCAAGATGAGCAGTTCTTC
length: 14; J: TRBJ1-5; V: TRBV5-8; size: .; D: .; CDR3: CASSLGQPSQPQHF; DNA: TGTGCCAGCAGCTTGGGGCAGCCTTCCCAGCCCCAGCATTTT
length: 16; J: TRBJ1-4; V: TRBV3-1/TRBV3-2; size: .; D: .; CDR3: CASCVLRCRGNEKLFF; DNA: TGTGCCAGCTGCGTCTTAAGGTGTAGGGGTAATGAAAAACTGTTTTTT
length: 15; J: TRBJ2-3; V: TRBV7-2; size: .; D: TRBD2; CDR3: CASSLSGGASDTQYF; DNA: TGTGCCAGCAGCCTTAGCGGGGGGGCCTCAGATACGCAGTATTTT
length: 18; J: TRBJ1-5; V: TRBV6-2/TRBV6-3; size: .; D: TRBD1; CDR3: CASSYSTGGFYSNQPQHF; DNA: TGTGCCAGCAGTTACTCGACAGGGGGCTTTTATAGCAATCAGCCCCAGCATTTT
length: 16; J: TRBJ1-4; V: TRBV7-9; size: .; D: .; CDR3: CASSLGIGATNEKLFF; DNA: TGTGCCAGCAGCTTAGGCATTGGGGCAACTAATGAAAAACTGTTTTTT
length: 14; J: TRBJ2-3; V: TRBV9; size: once; D: .; CDR3: CASSVVPDTDTQYF; DNA: TGTGCCAGCAGCGTAGTCCCGGACACAGATACGCAGTATTTT
length: 13; J: TRBJ1-4; V: TRBV5-6; size: .; D: TRBD1; CDR3: CASTGQSDEKLFF; DNA: TGTGCCAGTACGGGACAGTCTGATGAAAAACTGTTTTTT
length: 13; J: TRBJ1-6; V: TRBV11-2; size: .; D: .; CDR3: CASSLAPGSPLHF; DNA: TGTGCCAGCAGCTTAGCCCCCGGGTCACCCCTCCACTTT
length: 16; J: TRBJ1-4; V: TRBV30; size: .; D: TRBD1; CDR3: CAWSVRGTRGPEKLFF; DNA: TGTGCCTGGAGTGTAAGAGGTACAAGGGGGCCTGAAAAACTGTTTTTT
length: 11; J: TRBJ1-3; V: TRBV6-5; size: .; D: .; CDR3: CASTEGHTIYF; DNA: TGTGCCAGCACCGAGGGGCACACCATATATTTT
length: 16; J: TRBJ2-2; V: TRBV4-3; size: once; D: TRBD2; CDR3: CASSLAGGPNTGELFF; DNA: TGCGCCAGCAGCCTAGCGGGGGGGCCGAACACCGGGGAGCTGTTTTTT
length: 15; J: TRBJ2-1; V: TRBV28; size: .; D: TRBD2; CDR3: CATGGTRPDYNEQFF; DNA: TGTGCCACCGGGGGGACTAGACCGGATTACAATGAGCAGTTCTTC
length: 14; J: TRBJ1-2; V: TRBV11-2; size: .; D: TRBD1; CDR3: CASSRQGIEDGYTF; DNA: TGTGCCAGCAGTCGACAGGGGATCGAGGATGGCTACACCTTC
length: 19; J: TRBJ2-1; V: TRBV7-9; size: .; D: TRBD1; CDR3: CASSLIVMRGPARNNEQFF; DNA: TGTGCCAGCAGCTTAATCGTTATGAGGGGGCCCGCCCGAAACAATGAGCAGTTCTTC
length: 11; J: TRBJ2-3; V: TRBV6-5; size: .; D: .; CDR3: CASSMGGTQYF; DNA: TGTGCCAGCAGTATGGGAGGTACGCAGTATTTT
length: 11; J: TRBJ1-5; V: TRBV27; size: few; D: .; CDR3: CASGPGQPQHF; DNA: TGTGCCAGCGGACCCGGTCAGCCCCAGCATTTT
length: 15; J: TRBJ2-2; V: TRBV4-3; size: .; D: .; CDR3: CASSRTASNTGELFF; DNA: TGCGCCAGCAGCCGGACGGCTAGCAACACCGGGGAGCTGTTTTTT
length: 10; J: TRBJ1-2; V: TRBV6-5; size: .; D: .; CDR3: CALYNGGYTF; DNA: TGTGCCCTATACAATGGGGGCTACACCTTC
length: 12; J: TRBJ2-1; V: TRBV12-3/TRBV12-4; size: .; D: .; CDR3: CASSPSSDEQFF; DNA: TGTGCCAGCAGTCCCTCTTCAGATGAGCAGTTCTTC
length: 15; J: TRBJ2-1; V: TRBV7-2; size: .; D: .; CDR3: CASSLVGALNDEQFF; DNA: TGTGCCAGCAGCTTAGTTGGGGCTTTAAACGATGAGCAGTTCTTC
length: 15; J: TRBJ1-2; V: TRBV19; size: .; D: TRBD1; CDR3: CASSEQGASNYGYTF; DNA: TGTGCCAGTAGTGAACAGGGGGCTTCTAACTATGGCTACACCTTC
length: 14; J: TRBJ2-5; V: TRBV28; size: .; D: .; CDR3: CASRNSGPPETQYF; DNA: TGTGCCAGCCGCAACTCGGGACCCCCAGAGACCCAGTACTTC
length: 15; J: TRBJ2-7; V: TRBV5-4; size: .; D: TRBD1; CDR3: CASSRGQDSSYEQYF; DNA: TGTGCCAGCAGCCGGGGACAGGATAGCTCCTACGAGCAGTACTTC
length: 15; J: TRBJ1-6; V: TRBV7-2; size: .; D: .; CDR3: CASSLTGPNDSPLHF; DNA: TGTGCCAGCAGTTTAACCGGACCGAACGATTCACCCCTCCACTTT
length: 15; J: TRBJ2-7; V: TRBV7-9; size: .; D: TRBD2; CDR3: CASSSLAGQSYEQYF; DNA: TGTGCCAGCAGCTCATTAGCGGGCCAATCCTACGAGCAGTACTTC